A single sample gave rise to the 5 T cell receptor beta chains below, sequenced in a study of shared clonotypes between healthy human individuals. Sequenced by immunoSEQ multiplex PCR; TCRdb stores in-frame clones only, minus some. This table has 2 million to 3 million clones, approximately 90% appearing once. The sample was naive CD4+ T cells sorted from blood. The subset: CD45RA+ positively selected. Receptors were obtained from a man younger than 35 in good health.

Regarding this clone: Other nucleotide sequences in the sample specify the same CDR3. V and J are TRBV19 and TRBJ2-2; D is ambiguous. CDR1 is LNHDA and CDR2 is SQIVND in the germline V gene (reference sequence). Trimming removed 5 bases from V and 6 bases from J, with 4 bases in between. The CDR3 covers 11 residues. The CDR3 region has the DNA TGTGCCAGTAGTTTGTCCGGGGAGCTGTTTTTT. Protein product: CASSLSGELFF.

The chain recombines TRBV5-1 with TRBJ1-1, with D possibly being TRBD1 (6 bases). The germline gives CDR1 SGHRS, CDR2 YFSETQ. The ends were cut back, 3 bases at V and 2 bases at J, with 17 bases in the middle. The CDR3 sequence is 16 residues long. The DNA for the CDR3 is TGCGCCAGCAGCTCTAATGGGCGGGGGGCAAACACTGAAGCTTTCTTT. This encodes CASSSNGRGANTEAFF.

On this clone: In the same sample, other DNA sequences code for this CDR3. The chain is built from TRBV27 and TRBJ2-3, with a tentative D call TRBD2 (6 bases). Germline CDR1 reads MNHEY; CDR2 reads SMNVEV (reference sequence). CDR3 size: 13 residues. The V end lost 1 base, the J end lost 5 bases, and 7 bases lay between the germline ends. The CDR3 nucleotides read TGTGCCAGCAGTTTATGGCGGGGAGATACGCAGTATTTT. This codes for CASSLWRGDTQYF.

The chain carries TRBV7-2 and TRBJ2-2; D is undetermined. This CDR3 has 16 residues. V was pared by 3 bases and J by 7 bases, with 18 bases between. Germline assignment: CDR1 SGHTA and CDR2 FQGNSA. CDR3 loop: CASSFNPYGRSGELFF. The CDR3 nucleotides read TGTGCCAGCAGCTTTAATCCCTACGGACGGAGCGGGGAGCTGTTTTTT.

Regarding this clone: The sample carries other DNA sequences with the same CDR3. The chain combines TRBV18 with TRBJ1-5; D not certain. The germline V gene encodes CDR1 KGHSH and CDR2 LQKENI. V was pared by 2 bases and J by 4 bases, with 6 bases between. This CDR3 is 13 amino acids long. CDR3 amino acids: CASSPEGNQPQHF. The CDR3 bases are TGTGCCAGCTCACCAGAGGGAAATCAGCCCCAGCATTTT.